Listed below are T cell receptor beta chains from one sample, sequenced in a study of neoadjuvant anti-PD-1 for oral cavity cancer. The data were produced by immunoSEQ multiplex PCR, yet TCRdb's version contains in-frame clones alone and is incomplete. Of 55,000 to 80,000 clones listed, around four fifths are singletons. The sequencing here drew on PBMCs, taken before nivolumab (anti-PD-1) treatment. Source of these receptors: a person aged 35-79 years with oral cavity squamous cell carcinoma. CDR3s include the opening cysteine and the closing phenylalanine or tryptophan. D genes are given only for firm matches. Clone size appears in some rows only: once, few, many, or a class for an expanded clone.

D gene	clone size	J gene	V gene	CDR3 DNA	CDR3 protein
-	few	TRBJ2-1	TRBV28	TGTGCCAGCAGTTTCCCCGACATAGTCTCTCAACAGGGGCAGTTCTTC	CASSFPDIVSQQGQFF
-	-	TRBJ2-5	TRBV6-5	TGTGCCAGCAATCCTCGGGACAACTACCAAGAGACCCAGTACTTC	CASNPRDNYQETQYF
TRBD2	few	TRBJ2-1	TRBV6-5	TGTGCCAGCAGTAGAACCGGGACTAGCGTTGGTGAGCAGTTCTTC	CASSRTGTSVGEQFF
-	once	TRBJ2-5	TRBV7-9	TGTGCCAGCAGCTTAGGACATTGGGAGACCCAGTACTTC	CASSLGHWETQYF
TRBD1	-	TRBJ1-3	TRBV5-1	TGCGCCAGCAGCGCGGGACAGGGTTCCTCTGGAAACACCATATATTTT	CASSAGQGSSGNTIYF
-	-	TRBJ1-5	TRBV6-5	TGTGCCAGCAGTTACTCCAGGAACAGCAATCAGCCCCAGCATTTT	CASSYSRNSNQPQHF
-	few	TRBJ2-5	TRBV5-1	TGCGCCAGCAGTTTTCAGGGGCAAGAGACCCAGTACTTC	CASSFQGQETQYF
TRBD1	-	TRBJ2-7	TRBV18	TGTGCCAGCTCACCACCGGGACAGGGGGCGCGGGAGCAGTACTTC	CASSPPGQGAREQYF
-	-	TRBJ1-1	TRBV5-8	TGTGCCAGCAGCCGGGGCGTTGGCACTGAAGCTTTCTTT	CASSRGVGTEAFF
-	-	TRBJ1-3	TRBV4-1	TGCGCCAGCAGCCAAGAAGGGTACGGAAACACCATATATTTT	CASSQEGYGNTIYF
TRBD2	-	TRBJ2-7	TRBV4-1	TGCGCCAGCAGCCAACCGACTAGCGGGAGCTACGAGCAGTACTTC	CASSQPTSGSYEQYF
-	few	TRBJ2-4	TRBV19	TGTGCCAGTAGTAAGGGGGTCGGGCCGCAAAACATTCAGTACTTC	CASSKGVGPQNIQYF
TRBD1	-	TRBJ2-2	TRBV5-4	TGTGCCAGCAGCTTGGTTTCCGGGCAGGGGGCGCGGGAGCTGTTTTTT	CASSLVSGQGARELFF
-	-	TRBJ2-5	TRBV2	TGTGCCAGCGTGGTCCAAGAGACCCAGTACTTC	CASVVQETQYF
-	-	TRBJ2-3	TRBV11-2	TGTGCCAGCAGCACCTACCGGGGCAGGGGAACAAATACGCAGTATTTT	CASSTYRGRGTNTQYF
-	-	TRBJ1-1	TRBV11-2	TGTGCCAGCAGCTTAGTCCGGAACACTGAAGCTTTCTTT	CASSLVRNTEAFF
-	-	TRBJ2-2	TRBV30	TGTGCCCGACAGTTTACGAACACCGGGGAGCTGTTTTTT	CARQFTNTGELFF
-	-	TRBJ2-7	TRBV6-1	TGTGCCACCCTTCGGGAGTCTCCCTACGAGCAGTACTTC	CATLRESPYEQYF
-	-	TRBJ2-3	TRBV7-6	TGTGCCAGCAGCCCGTTGCAGACCGGACCCATAAGCACAGATACGCAGTATTTT	CASSPLQTGPISTDTQYF
-	-	TRBJ1-2	TRBV28	TGTGCCGGGTGGGACCGCTACTATGGCTACACCTTC	CAGWDRYYGYTF
TRBD1	-	TRBJ1-2	TRBV5-4	TGTGCCAGCAGCGGATACAGGGGGCATGGCTACACCTTC	CASSGYRGHGYTF
-	-	TRBJ1-1	TRBV6-1	TGTGCCAGCAGTGAAGCTTGGGACACTGAAGCTTTCTTT	CASSEAWDTEAFF
-	-	TRBJ2-7	TRBV27	TGTGCCAGCAGTTTAGTAGGTCTCTACGAGCAGTACTTC	CASSLVGLYEQYF
-	few	TRBJ2-1	TRBV6-1	TGTGCCAGCAGTGTGCGGACACTGGCAGCGTTGGCGTTCTTC	CASSVRTLAALAFF
-	-	TRBJ1-5	TRBV6-1	TGTGCCAGCAGTGAAGGGGCGGGATCCGGCAATCAGCCCCAGCATTTT	CASSEGAGSGNQPQHF
-	-	TRBJ2-7	TRBV29-1	TGCAGCGTTGTTCTACAGACCGAGCAGTACTTC	CSVVLQTEQYF
TRBD1	-	TRBJ2-5	TRBV30	TGTGCCTGGAGTGGGGGGACAGGGGGCGCAAGGCAAGAGACCCAGTACTTC	CAWSGGTGGARQETQYF
-	-	TRBJ1-4	TRBV5-1	TGCGCCAGCAGCTTGATGGGGTTGGATGAAAAACTGTTTTTT	CASSLMGLDEKLFF